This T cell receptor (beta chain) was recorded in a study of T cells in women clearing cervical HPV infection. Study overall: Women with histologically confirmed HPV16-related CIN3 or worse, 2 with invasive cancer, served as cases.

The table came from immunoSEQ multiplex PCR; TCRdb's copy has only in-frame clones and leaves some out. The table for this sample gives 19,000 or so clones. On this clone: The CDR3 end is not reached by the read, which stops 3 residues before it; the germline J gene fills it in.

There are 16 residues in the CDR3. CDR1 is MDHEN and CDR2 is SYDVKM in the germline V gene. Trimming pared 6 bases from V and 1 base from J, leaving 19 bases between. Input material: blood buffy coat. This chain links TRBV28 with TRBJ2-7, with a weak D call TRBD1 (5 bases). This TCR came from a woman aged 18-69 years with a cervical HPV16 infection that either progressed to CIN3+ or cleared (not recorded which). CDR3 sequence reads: CASRARRQGSSYEQYF. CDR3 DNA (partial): TGTGCCAGCAGGGCGAGGCGGCAGGGATCATCCTACGAG.